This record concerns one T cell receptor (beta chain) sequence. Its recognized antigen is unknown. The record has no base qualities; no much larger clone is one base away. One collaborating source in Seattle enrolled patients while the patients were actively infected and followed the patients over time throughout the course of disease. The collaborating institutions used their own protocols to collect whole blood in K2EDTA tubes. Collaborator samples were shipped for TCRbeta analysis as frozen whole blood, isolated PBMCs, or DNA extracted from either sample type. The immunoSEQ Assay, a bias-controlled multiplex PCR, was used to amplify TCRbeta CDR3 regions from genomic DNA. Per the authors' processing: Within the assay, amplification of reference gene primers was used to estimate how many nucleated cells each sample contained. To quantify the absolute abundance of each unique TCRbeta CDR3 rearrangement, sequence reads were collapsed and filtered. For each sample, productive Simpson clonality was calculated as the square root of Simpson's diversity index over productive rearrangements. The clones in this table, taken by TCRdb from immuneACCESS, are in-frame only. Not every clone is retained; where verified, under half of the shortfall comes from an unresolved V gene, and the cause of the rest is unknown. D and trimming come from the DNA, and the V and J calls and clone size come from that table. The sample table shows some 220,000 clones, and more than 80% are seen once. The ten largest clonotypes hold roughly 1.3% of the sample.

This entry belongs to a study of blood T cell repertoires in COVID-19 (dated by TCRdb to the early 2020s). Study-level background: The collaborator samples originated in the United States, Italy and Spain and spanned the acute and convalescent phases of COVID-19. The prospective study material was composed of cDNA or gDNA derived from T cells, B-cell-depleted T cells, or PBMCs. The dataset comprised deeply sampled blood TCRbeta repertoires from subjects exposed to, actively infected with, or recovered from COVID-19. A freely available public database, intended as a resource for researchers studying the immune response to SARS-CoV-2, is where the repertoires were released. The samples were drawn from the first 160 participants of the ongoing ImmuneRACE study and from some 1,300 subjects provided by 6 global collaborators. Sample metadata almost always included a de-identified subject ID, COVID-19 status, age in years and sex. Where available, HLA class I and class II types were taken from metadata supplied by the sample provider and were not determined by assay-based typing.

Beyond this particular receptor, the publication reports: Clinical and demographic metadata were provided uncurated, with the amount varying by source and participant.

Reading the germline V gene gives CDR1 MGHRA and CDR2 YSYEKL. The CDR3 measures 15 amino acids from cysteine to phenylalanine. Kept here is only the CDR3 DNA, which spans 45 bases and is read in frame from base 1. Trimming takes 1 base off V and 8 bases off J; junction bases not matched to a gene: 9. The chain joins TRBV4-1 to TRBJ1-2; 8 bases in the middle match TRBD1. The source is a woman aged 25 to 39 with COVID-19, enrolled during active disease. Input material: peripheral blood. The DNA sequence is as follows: TGCGCCAGCAGCCAAGGTGGGGCAGGGGGCGCAGGCTACACCTTC. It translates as CASSQGGAGGAGYTF.